The clone carrying this T cell receptor (beta chain) was counted ten times or more. Antigen specificity is unknown. The template for TCR beta VDJ and CDR3 sequence profiling was genomic DNA. MiXCR, run by TCRdb on the reads, gives a single entry per CDR3 protein. Seen here are more than 150,000 distinct CDR3 sequences, around half observed once, and the top ten hold under 2%. The CDR3 has 16 amino acids. V was pared by 5 bases and J by 8 bases, with 22 bases between. The germline V gene encodes CDR1 SGHVS and CDR2 FQNEAQ. This sample was taken from a study of CD8+CD57+ T cells in acquired aplastic anemia. Whole-study findings and limits: About 30 CD8+ CDR3 sequences occurred in both the patients and the controls.

Patients who underwent sequencing had shown CD8+CD57+ cell expansion by flow cytometry. Sampling of blood occurred while the patients had still received no therapy. The chain couples TRBV7-8 to TRBJ2-1, with a possible D match to TRBD2 (7 bases). The sequencing sample was made of sorted CD4+, CD8+, or CD8+CD57+ T cells (not recorded which) from PBMCs. This TCR came from a human donor with aplastic anemia. This CDR3 is CASSPQGRGSSHEQFF. The CDR3 nucleotides read TGTGCCAGCAGCCCGCAGGGGCGCGGGAGCAGCCATGAGCAGTTCTTC.